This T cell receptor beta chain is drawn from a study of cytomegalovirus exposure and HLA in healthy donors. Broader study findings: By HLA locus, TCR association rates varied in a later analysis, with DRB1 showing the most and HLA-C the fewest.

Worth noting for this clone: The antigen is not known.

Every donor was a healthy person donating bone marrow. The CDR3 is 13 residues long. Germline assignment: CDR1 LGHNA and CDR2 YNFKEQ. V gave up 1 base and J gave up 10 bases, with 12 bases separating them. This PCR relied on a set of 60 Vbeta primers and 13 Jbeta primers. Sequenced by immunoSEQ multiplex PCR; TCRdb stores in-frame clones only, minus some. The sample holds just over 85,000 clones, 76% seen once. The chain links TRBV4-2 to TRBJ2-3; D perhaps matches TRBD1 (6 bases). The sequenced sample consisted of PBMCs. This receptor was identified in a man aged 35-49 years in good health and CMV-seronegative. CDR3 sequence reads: CASSQVSEGAQYF. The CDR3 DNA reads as TGTGCCAGCAGCCAAGTTAGCGAGGGGGCGCAGTATTTT.